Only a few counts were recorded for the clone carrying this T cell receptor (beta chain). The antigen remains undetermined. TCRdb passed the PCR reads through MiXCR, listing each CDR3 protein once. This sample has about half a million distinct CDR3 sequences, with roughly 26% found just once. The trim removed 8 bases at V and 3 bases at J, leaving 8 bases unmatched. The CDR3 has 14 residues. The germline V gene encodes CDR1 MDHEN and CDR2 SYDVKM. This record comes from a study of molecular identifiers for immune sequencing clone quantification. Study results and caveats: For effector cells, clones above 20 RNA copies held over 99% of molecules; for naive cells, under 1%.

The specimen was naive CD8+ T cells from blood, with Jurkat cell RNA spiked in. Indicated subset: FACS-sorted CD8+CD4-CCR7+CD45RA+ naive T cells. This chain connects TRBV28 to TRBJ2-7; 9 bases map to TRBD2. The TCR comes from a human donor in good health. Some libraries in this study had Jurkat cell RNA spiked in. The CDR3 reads CASALGLASYEQYF. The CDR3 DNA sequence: TGTGCCAGCGCATTAGGACTAGCGAGCTACGAGCAGTACTTC.